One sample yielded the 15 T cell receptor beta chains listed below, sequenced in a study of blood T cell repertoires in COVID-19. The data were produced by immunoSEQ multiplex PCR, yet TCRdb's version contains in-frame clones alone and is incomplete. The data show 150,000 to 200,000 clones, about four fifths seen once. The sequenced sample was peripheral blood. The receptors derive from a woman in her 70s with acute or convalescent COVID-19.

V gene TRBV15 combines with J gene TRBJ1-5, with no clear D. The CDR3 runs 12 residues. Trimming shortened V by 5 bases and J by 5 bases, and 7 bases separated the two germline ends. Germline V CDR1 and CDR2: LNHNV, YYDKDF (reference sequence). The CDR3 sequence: CATSPRDQPQHF. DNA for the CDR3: TGTGCCACCAGCCCTCGGGATCAGCCCCAGCATTTT.

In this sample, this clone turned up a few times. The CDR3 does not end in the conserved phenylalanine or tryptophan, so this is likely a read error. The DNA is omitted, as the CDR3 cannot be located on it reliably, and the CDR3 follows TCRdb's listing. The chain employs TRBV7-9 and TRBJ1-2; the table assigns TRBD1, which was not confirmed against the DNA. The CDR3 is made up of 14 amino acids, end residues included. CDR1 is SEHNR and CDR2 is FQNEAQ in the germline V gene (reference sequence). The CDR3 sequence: CASSGQGASVVSRI.

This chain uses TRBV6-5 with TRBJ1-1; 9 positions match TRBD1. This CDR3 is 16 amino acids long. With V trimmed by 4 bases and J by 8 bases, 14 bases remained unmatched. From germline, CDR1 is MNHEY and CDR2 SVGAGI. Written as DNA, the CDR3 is TGTGCCAGCAGTTCGTACGGGGACAGGGCTTTCAGAGAAGCTTTCTTT. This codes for CASSSYGDRAFREAFF.

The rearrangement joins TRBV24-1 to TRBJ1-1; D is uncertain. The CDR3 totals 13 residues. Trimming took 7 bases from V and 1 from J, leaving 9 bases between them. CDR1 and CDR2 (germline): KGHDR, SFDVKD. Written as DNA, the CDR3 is TGTGCCACCAGGCTGCACAAGAACACTGAAGCTTTCTTT. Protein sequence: CATRLHKNTEAFF.

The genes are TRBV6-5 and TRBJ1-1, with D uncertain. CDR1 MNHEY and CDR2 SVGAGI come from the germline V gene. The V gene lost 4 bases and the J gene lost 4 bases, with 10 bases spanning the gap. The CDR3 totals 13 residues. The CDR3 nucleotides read TGTGCCAGCAGTTTAACCGGCGGCACTGAAGCTTTCTTT. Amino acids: CASSLTGGTEAFF.

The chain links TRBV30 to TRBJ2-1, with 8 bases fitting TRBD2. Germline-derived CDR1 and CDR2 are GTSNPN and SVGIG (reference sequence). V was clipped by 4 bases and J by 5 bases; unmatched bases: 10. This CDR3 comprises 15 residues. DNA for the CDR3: TGTGCCTGGACCCGCCTAGCGGGCGATAACAATGAGCAGTTCTTC. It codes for CAWTRLAGDNNEQFF.

In DNA form, the CDR3 reads TGTGCCACTGCAAGTGGAAGAGTAGGGACATCTGGAAACACCATATATTTT. This gives the protein CATASGRVGTSGNTIYF. This chain links TRBV24-1 with TRBJ1-3; D is possibly TRBD1 (6 bases). Germline V gene lookup returns CDR1 KGHDR and CDR2 SFDVKD. The CDR3 has 17 amino acids. V shed 10 bases and J shed 1 base, with 22 bases lying between them.

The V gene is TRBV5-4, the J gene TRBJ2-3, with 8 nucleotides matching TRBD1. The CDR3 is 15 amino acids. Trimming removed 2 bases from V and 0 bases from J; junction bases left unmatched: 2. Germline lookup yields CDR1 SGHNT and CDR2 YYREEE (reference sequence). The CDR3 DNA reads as TGTGCCAGCAGCTTACAGGGGGGAAGCACAGATACGCAGTATTTT. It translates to CASSLQGGSTDTQYF.

The CDR3 region is CAWSVRASGSDSNEQFF. The CDR3 DNA follows: TGTGCCTGGAGTGTACGGGCTAGCGGGAGTGATTCCAATGAGCAGTTCTTC. This chain links TRBV30 with TRBJ2-1, with 10 bases matching TRBD2. The CDR3 has 17 residues. V lost 0 bases, J lost 6 bases, and 11 bases stayed unmatched. In germline, CDR1 is GTSNPN, CDR2 SVGIG (reference sequence).

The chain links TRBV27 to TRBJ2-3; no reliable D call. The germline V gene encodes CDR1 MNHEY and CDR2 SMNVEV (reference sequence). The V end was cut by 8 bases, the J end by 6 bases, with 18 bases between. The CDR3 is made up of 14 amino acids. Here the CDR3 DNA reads TGTGCCAGCCGCCAACCCGGTGCCGGGGATACGCAGTATTTT. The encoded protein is CASRQPGAGDTQYF.

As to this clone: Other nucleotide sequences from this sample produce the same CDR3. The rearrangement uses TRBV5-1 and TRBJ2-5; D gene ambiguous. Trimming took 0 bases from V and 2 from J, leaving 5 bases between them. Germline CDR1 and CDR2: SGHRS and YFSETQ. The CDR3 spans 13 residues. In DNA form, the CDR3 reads TGCGCCAGCAGCTTGGTTCCGCAAGAGACCCAGTACTTC. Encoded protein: CASSLVPQETQYF.

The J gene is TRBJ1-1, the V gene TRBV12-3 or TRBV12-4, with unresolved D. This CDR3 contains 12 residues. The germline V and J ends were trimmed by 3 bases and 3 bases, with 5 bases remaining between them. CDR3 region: CASSFYDTEAFF. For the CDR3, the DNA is TGTGCCAGCAGTTTTTATGACACTGAAGCTTTCTTT.

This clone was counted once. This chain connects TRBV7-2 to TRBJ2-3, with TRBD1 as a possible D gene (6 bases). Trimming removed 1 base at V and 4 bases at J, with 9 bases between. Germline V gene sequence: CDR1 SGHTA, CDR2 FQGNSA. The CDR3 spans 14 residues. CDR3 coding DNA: TGTGCCAGCAGCTTAGGGCAGGGGTCAGATACGCAGTATTTT. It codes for CASSLGQGSDTQYF.

CDR3 sequence: CASSLGLGTGEETQYF. The CDR3 DNA reads TGTGCCAGCAGTTTAGGGCTGGGTACAGGGGAAGAGACCCAGTACTTC. V and J are TRBV27 and TRBJ2-5, with TRBD1 matching 7 bases. The V segment lost 2 bases and the J segment 3 bases; nucleotides outside the gene matches: 9. Germline V CDR1 and CDR2: MNHEY, SMNVEV (reference sequence). The CDR3 consists of 16 residues.

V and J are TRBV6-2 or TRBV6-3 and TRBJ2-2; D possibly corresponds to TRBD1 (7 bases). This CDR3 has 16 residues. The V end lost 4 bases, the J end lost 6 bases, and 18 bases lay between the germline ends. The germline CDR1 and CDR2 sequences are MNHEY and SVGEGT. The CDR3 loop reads CASSFIRGRGAGELFF. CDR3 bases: TGTGCCAGCAGTTTCATTAGGGGGCGCGGGGCCGGGGAGCTGTTTTTT.